A single sample gave rise to the 25 T cell receptor beta chains below, sequenced in a study of blood T cell repertoires in COVID-19 (dated by TCRdb to 2018 to 2021). The protocol used for the library was the immunoSEQ multiplex PCR assay. Entries here come from immuneACCESS through TCRdb and include only in-frame sequences with V and J called. Some clones fail to appear in such tables; in the studies checked, an unresolved V gene covers under half of the shortfall, and the cause of the remainder is unknown. For this sample the table gives around 280,000 clones, of which around 90% were detected only once. 1.5% to 2% of the sample goes to the ten largest clones. Sequencing used PBMCs or T cells enriched from blood (not recorded which). These receptors all stem from a woman younger than 35 with acute COVID-19.

The chain recombines TRBV3-1 (or the pseudogene TRBV3-2) with TRBJ1-2; 7 nucleotides line up with TRBD1. J lost 5 bases, V lost 2 bases, and 8 bases had no gene match. Germline V gives CDR1 LGHDT, CDR2 YNNKEL (reference sequence). The CDR3 is made up of 15 amino acids. CDR3 residues: CASSQKTLRGYGYTF. The CDR3 region has the DNA TGTGCCAGCAGCCAAAAGACTCTCAGGGGGTATGGCTACACCTTC.

This sequence joins TRBV6-4 and TRBJ2-1; tentative D call: TRBD2 (5 bases). This CDR3 is 15 amino acids long. CDR1 is MRHNA, CDR2 SNTAGT, per germline. Trimming shortened V by 6 bases and J by 0 bases, and 12 bases separated the two germline ends. CDR3 bases: TGTGCCAGCAGGCCTAGCCGTGGCTCCTACAATGAGCAGTTCTTC. Its translation is CASRPSRGSYNEQFF.

This CDR3 is CASSPPGDMADTQYF. DNA of the CDR3: TGTGCCAGCAGTCCTCCGGGGGATATGGCAGATACGCAGTATTTT. This chain links TRBV27 with TRBJ2-3; tentative D call: TRBD2 (6 bases). The CDR3 is 15 residues long. Deletions cut 5 bases from V and 4 bases from J, with 16 bases between. Per germline, CDR1 MNHEY and CDR2 SMNVEV (reference sequence).

This chain joins TRBV7-3 and TRBJ1-1; no firm D call. Trimming stripped 1 base from V and 0 bases from J, with 12 bases between. The CDR3 contains 16 residues. Germline assignment: CDR1 SGHTA and CDR2 FQGTGA. CDR3 DNA: TGTGCCAGCAGCTTAAATCCGGGTATTATGAACACTGAAGCTTTCTTT. Protein product: CASSLNPGIMNTEAFF.

The rearrangement links TRBV6-6 to TRBJ2-7; D is perhaps TRBD2 (5 bases). Trimming left V 6 bases short and J 3 bases short, with 18 bases between. Germline V lookup: CDR1 MNHNY, CDR2 SVGAGI (reference sequence). The CDR3 loop spans 15 amino acids. The CDR3 here is CASRSTMGRHYEQYF. The CDR3 nucleotides are TGTGCCAGCAGGTCGACTATGGGAAGGCACTACGAGCAGTACTTC.

V and J are TRBV13 and TRBJ1-3; D is ambiguous. This CDR3 spans 16 amino acids. V lost 3 bases to trimming and J lost 4 bases, with 16 bases between them. The V gene's germline CDR1 is PRHDT and CDR2 FYEKMQ (reference sequence). CDR3 residues: CASSFSGLEVGNTIYF. The CDR3 nucleotides are TGTGCCAGCAGCTTTAGCGGGCTGGAAGTGGGAAACACCATATATTTT.

V gene TRBV5-4 combines with J gene TRBJ1-2; D unresolved. The CDR3 covers 13 residues. The V gene lost 1 base and the J gene lost 4 bases, with 8 bases spanning the gap. Germline V gene sequence: CDR1 SGHNT, CDR2 YYREEE (reference sequence). The chain's CDR3 is CASSLSVAYGYTF. DNA for the CDR3: TGTGCCAGCAGCTTGTCGGTTGCCTATGGCTACACCTTC.

The chain uses TRBV2 and TRBJ2-1, with 8 bases lining up with TRBD1. Germline V gene lookup returns CDR1 SNHLY and CDR2 FYNNEI. The length of the CDR3 is 15 residues. The V segment lost 4 bases and the J segment 0 bases; nucleotides outside the gene matches: 2. CDR3 region: CASSGTGRSYNEQFF. For the CDR3, the DNA is TGTGCCAGCAGTGGGACAGGGCGCTCCTACAATGAGCAGTTCTTC.

The rearrangement joins TRBV5-5 to TRBJ2-5; tentatively, D is TRBD1 (5 bases). With 1 base removed from V and 6 bases from J, the gap between germline ends came to 10 bases. In germline, CDR1 is SGHKS, CDR2 YYEKEE (reference sequence). The CDR3 is made up of 13 amino acids. As DNA, the CDR3 is TGTGCCAGCAGCTTGTCAGGGCTCCAGACCCAGTACTTC. It translates to CASSLSGLQTQYF.

This clone was seen only once. The rearrangement links TRBV4-2 to TRBJ2-3; TRBD2 aligns across 11 bases. V shed 4 bases and J 2 bases; nucleotides not matched to a gene: 11. CDR1 LGHNA and CDR2 YNFKEQ come from the germline V gene. The CDR3 has 18 amino acids. The CDR3 DNA follows: TGTGCCAGCAGCCGGACTATCGGGACTAGCGGCCCCACAGATACGCAGTATTTT. Translation gives CASSRTIGTSGPTDTQYF.

This clone appeared once. V usage is TRBV28 and J usage is TRBJ2-3; D is ambiguous. Germline-derived CDR1 and CDR2 are MDHEN and SYDVKM. V was clipped by 6 bases and J by 1 base, with 14 bases between them. CDR3 length: 15 amino acids. CDR3 sequence (DNA): TGTGCCAGCAGACCTTCAAGCCTAGGCACAGATACGCAGTATTTT. Encoded protein: CASRPSSLGTDTQYF. The full variable domain, in which reference TRBV28 and TRBJ2-3 provide the parts outside the CDR3, is DVKVTQSSRYLVKRTGEKVFLECVQDMDHENMFWYRQDPGLGLRLIYFSYDVKMKEKGDIPEGYSVSREKKERFSLILESASTNQTSMYLCASRPSSLGTDTQYFGPGTRLTVL.

The CDR3 protein is CASSYPPSGRAWEETQYF. The CDR3 DNA reads as TGTGCCAGCAGTTATCCCCCTAGCGGGAGGGCCTGGGAAGAGACCCAGTACTTC. This chain links TRBV6-2 or TRBV6-3 with TRBJ2-5, with TRBD2 identical over 12 bases. Germline V gene lookup returns CDR1 MNHEY and CDR2 SVGEGT. CDR3 length: 18 amino acids. V trimming: 3 bases; J trimming: 3 bases; junction bases outside the gene matches: 11.

Only a few counts were recorded for this clone. Other DNA sequences in this sample translate to the same CDR3. The J gene is TRBJ2-2, the V gene TRBV12-3 or TRBV12-4; D unresolved. Trimming took off 3 bases at V and 4 bases at J, with 6 bases between the two ends. The length of the CDR3 is 13 residues. DNA for the CDR3: TGTGCCAGCAGTTTTTCGGGCACCGGGGAGCTGTTTTTT. It codes for CASSFSGTGELFF.

The chain combines TRBV30 with TRBJ1-2, with D hard to call. Germline V gives CDR1 GTSNPN, CDR2 SVGIG (reference sequence). Trimming left V 1 base short and J 3 bases short, with 15 bases between. The CDR3 loop spans 15 amino acids. The CDR3 sequence is CAWSAGRGDYYGYTF. CDR3 DNA sequence: TGTGCCTGGAGTGCTGGGCGGGGAGACTACTATGGCTACACCTTC.

The rearrangement uses TRBV28 and TRBJ2-5, with 9 bases matching TRBD2. Germline trimming cut 2 bases from V and 9 bases from J; bases unmatched to any gene: 7. CDR1 and CDR2 (germline): MDHEN, SYDVKM. The CDR3 has 14 amino acids. CDR3 amino acids: CASSLAGGTQAQYF. Written as DNA, the CDR3 is TGTGCCAGCAGTTTAGCGGGAGGGACCCAGGCCCAGTACTTC.

The chain carries TRBV6-6 and TRBJ2-1, with 7 bases that match TRBD2. Germline lookup yields CDR1 MNHNY and CDR2 SVGAGI (reference sequence). Trimming at V came to 0 bases and at J to 10 bases, leaving 3 bases not matched to a gene. This CDR3 contains 13 residues. The CDR3 region has the DNA TGTGCCAGCAGTTACTCGCGGGAGCGGGAGCAGTTCTTC. This gives the protein CASSYSREREQFF.

V and J are TRBV9 and TRBJ1-2, with 8 bases fitting TRBD1. With 2 bases clipped from V and 6 bases from J, the junction kept 6 bases outside the gene matches. The germline V gene encodes CDR1 SGDLS and CDR2 YYNGEE. The CDR3 has 14 residues. The CDR3 sequence is CASSVAGGADGYTF. The DNA for the CDR3 is TGTGCCAGCAGCGTTGCAGGGGGCGCGGATGGCTACACCTTC.

V is TRBV2 and J is TRBJ2-7; 11 bases match TRBD1. This CDR3 is built from 13 residues. Losses at the gene ends were 10 bases for V and 7 bases for J; bases not matched to a gene: 9. The germline V gene encodes CDR1 SNHLY and CDR2 FYNNEI. CDR3 in amino acids: CAIKDRGQGEQYF. The CDR3 nucleotides read TGTGCCATTAAGGACAGGGGGCAGGGGGAGCAGTACTTC.

The chain is built from TRBV27 and TRBJ2-3; 12 bases agree with TRBD2. V lost 2 bases to trimming and J lost 5 bases; unmatched junction nucleotides: 5. This CDR3 has 16 residues. Germline loops: CDR1 MNHEY, CDR2 SMNVEV (reference sequence). DNA of the CDR3: TGTGCCAGCAGTTTAGAACCGGGACTAGCGGGAGATACGCAGTATTTT. Translation: CASSLEPGLAGDTQYF.

The chain carries TRBV2 and TRBJ1-3; possibly TRBD1 for D (6 bases). The ends were cut back, 8 bases at V and 0 bases at J, with 14 bases in the middle. Germline V gives CDR1 SNHLY, CDR2 FYNNEI. This CDR3 is 15 amino acids long. CDR3 nucleotides: TGTGCCAGCGGAGCCACAGGGATCTCTGGAAACACCATATATTTT. It is translated as CASGATGISGNTIYF.

This rearrangement joins TRBV4-1 to TRBJ1-3; 7 nucleotides line up with TRBD1. The germline gives CDR1 MGHRA, CDR2 YSYEKL. With 1 base clipped from V and 4 bases from J, the junction kept 19 bases outside the gene matches. The CDR3 has 20 residues. The chain's CDR3 is CASSQAYYILGQVEGNTIYF. The CDR3 DNA sequence: TGCGCCAGCAGCCAAGCCTACTACATTCTCGGACAGGTGGAAGGAAACACCATATATTTT.

V gene TRBV5-1 combines with J gene TRBJ2-1; the match to TRBD2 covers 8 bases. The V and J ends lost 5 bases and 7 bases, in that order; junction bases with no gene match: 8. The CDR3 covers 14 residues. Germline values: CDR1 SGHRS, CDR2 YFSETQ. The CDR3 loop is CASRTQREWNEQFF. CDR3 DNA sequence: TGCGCCAGCAGAACTCAGCGGGAGTGGAATGAGCAGTTCTTC.

V gene TRBV28 combines with J gene TRBJ2-5; 10 nucleotides match TRBD1. V shed 5 bases and J 5 bases; nucleotides not matched to a gene: 5. Germline lookup yields CDR1 MDHEN and CDR2 SYDVKM. The CDR3 covers 14 residues. CDR3 region: CASSKGQGMETQYF. The CDR3 nucleotides read TGTGCCAGCAGTAAGGGACAGGGGATGGAGACCCAGTACTTC.

This rearrangement joins TRBV27 to TRBJ2-7; possibly TRBD2 for D (6 bases). In germline, CDR1 is MNHEY, CDR2 SMNVEV (reference sequence). This CDR3 is 14 amino acids long. Trimming cost V 3 bases and J 4 bases, with 13 bases left between them. The CDR3 loop reads CASSFGGLEYEQYF. CDR3 DNA: TGTGCCAGCAGTTTTGGGGGGTTAGAGTACGAGCAGTACTTC.

The chain has TRBV5-6 and TRBJ2-2; the match to TRBD2 covers 12 bases. After removal of 6 bases from V and 4 bases from J, the junction contained 13 bases not matched to a gene. This CDR3 has 18 amino acids. The germline gives CDR1 SGHDT, CDR2 YYEEEE. This CDR3 is CASIKGGLAGLGTGELFF. DNA for the CDR3: TGTGCCAGCATTAAAGGAGGACTAGCGGGACTTGGCACCGGGGAGCTGTTTTTT.